The entry below describes one T cell receptor (beta chain). Its antigen remains unidentified. These data belong to a study of brain metastases from non-small cell lung cancer. Here immunoSEQ multiplex PCR was the method, and the copy in TCRdb shows in-frame clones only, minus some. Among around 4,500 clones listed, 75% to 90% were seen once. This CDR3 region has 13 residues. Germline CDR1 and CDR2: SQVTM and ANQGSEA. The V and J ends lost 8 bases and 2 bases respectively, with 15 bases between them. Broader study findings: T-cell clones appeared expanded in 55% to 65% of brain metastases relative to matched primary tumors. TCR repertoires overlapped largely between brain metastases and matched primaries. Compared with primary tumors, brain metastases showed less T-cell infiltration.

The chain joins TRBV29-1 to TRBJ2-5; perhaps TRBD2 as D (6 bases). This TCR was recovered from a donor over 35 with non-small cell lung cancer. The sequenced sample was primary lung tumor tissue. CDR3 in amino acids: CSLTGLDQETQYF. CDR3 sequence (DNA): TGCAGCCTGACGGGACTCGATCAAGAGACCCAGTACTTC.